A selection of T cell receptor beta chains follows, all from one sample in a study of T cell responses to AZD1222 COVID-19 vaccine. Here immunoSEQ multiplex PCR was the method, and the copy in TCRdb shows in-frame clones only, minus some. The repertoire consists of about 140,000 clones, with approximately 92% occurring once and the leading ten covering 3% to 4%. The specimen was peripheral blood, collected 28 days after the second AZD1222 dose. The receptors were sampled from an adult who received the AZD1222 COVID-19 vaccine. CDR3s include the opening cysteine and the closing phenylalanine or tryptophan.

j_call v_call cdr3_aa
TRBJ1-1 TRBV5-1 CASSSGQGRTEAFF
TRBJ1-3 TRBV5-1 CASSLSSASGNTIYF
TRBJ1-1 TRBV5-1 CASSSAGGVATEAFF
TRBJ2-3 TRBV7-2 CASSLGRGGRPSTDTQYF
TRBJ2-7 TRBV5-6 CASSFPGGSSYEQYF
TRBJ2-3 TRBV19 CASSTRTDTQYF
TRBJ2-5 TRBV27 CASSAGGPNLGTQYF
TRBJ2-3 TRBV7-8 CASSISGSSTDTQYF
TRBJ1-1 TRBV6-5 CASTPRVFAEAFF
TRBJ2-5 TRBV7-2 CASSLQAGDQETQYF
TRBJ2-1 TRBV19 CASSTSRGFTYNEQFF
TRBJ1-5 TRBV11-3 CASSTGWVQPQHF
TRBJ2-2 TRBV5-4 CASSFSGGRATGELFF
TRBJ2-1 TRBV10-3 CAISEITLAAYSYNEQFF
TRBJ1-5 TRBV27 CASSRGSGPLNQPQHF
TRBJ2-3 TRBV6-2/TRBV6-3 CASSYPSSGSNTDTQYF
TRBJ1-3 TRBV7-2 CASSSWGNTIYF
TRBJ2-7 TRBV7-2 CASSLAAGDEQYF
TRBJ2-1 TRBV6-5 CASSYTTSGQNEQFF
TRBJ2-7 TRBV9 CASSEGLEREQYF
TRBJ2-3 TRBV9 CASSLAGSTDTQYF
TRBJ1-2 TRBV6-1 CASSFTPIYGYTF
TRBJ1-3 TRBV14 CASSKTVYGNTIYF
TRBJ1-5 TRBV2 CASSEGGTGPYQPQHF
TRBJ1-2 TRBV9 CASSVIPTGGDGGYTF
TRBJ2-1 TRBV4-1 CASSQIGENEQFF
TRBJ1-3 TRBV28 CASSSGSRSGNTIYF
TRBJ2-1 TRBV24-1 CATRPGTSGSRFGDEQFF
TRBJ1-1 TRBV28 CASSPSGQVNFEAFF
TRBJ2-5 TRBV19 CASTPFPRETQYF
TRBJ2-1 TRBV5-4 CASSWGTALSYNEQFF
TRBJ1-2 TRBV3-1/TRBV3-2 CASSQETLGRGYTF
TRBJ2-1 TRBV19 CASSSERELKNEQFF
TRBJ2-7 TRBV27 CASSLSSRVRQYF
TRBJ1-6 TRBV27 CASSFFGTSYNSPLHF
TRBJ1-4 TRBV14 CASSQDYPTNEKLFF
TRBJ1-4 TRBV27 CASSLLGPGEKLFF
TRBJ2-2 TRBV27 CASRPWGESNTGELFF
TRBJ1-1 TRBV6-5 CASSPLGQTNTEAFF
TRBJ1-1 TRBV6-5 CASSYSNRGGDEAFF
TRBJ2-3 TRBV5-4 CASSLGGTSTDTQYF
TRBJ1-2 TRBV9 CASSVQGAGYEGYTF
TRBJ1-1 TRBV29-1 CSVGGARGTSEAFF
TRBJ2-3 TRBV3-1/TRBV3-2 CASSLQRGSTDTQYF
TRBJ1-1 TRBV5-1 CASSSSDRANTEAFF
TRBJ2-7 TRBV23-1 CASSQFPGTGSDEQYF
TRBJ2-7 TRBV19 CASSQRGQISHEQYF
TRBJ1-1 TRBV2 CASQERAGFATEAFF
TRBJ2-5 TRBV6-9 CASSSGDFSNGYQETQYF
TRBJ1-2 TRBV18 CASSPSTGHYGYTF
TRBJ1-4 TRBV7-9 CASSVRGGSEKLFF
TRBJ1-6 TRBV28 CASSQTGGSPLHF
TRBJ2-5 TRBV11-3 CASPRLELAGGGETQYF
TRBJ2-1 TRBV29-1 CSVDARTGFLYEQFF